Listed below are T cell receptor beta chains from one sample, sequenced in a study of blood T cell repertoires in COVID-19. Sequencing used immunoSEQ multiplex PCR; TCRdb keeps in-frame clones, though not all of them. This sample has about 180,000 clones, with roughly nine tenths found just once. Sample: peripheral blood. These receptors all stem from a man younger than 35 who had recovered from COVID-19. Each CDR3 is given with its conserved first and last residue. The D gene is left open where the match is weak. Size values are once, few and many counts, or a class for expanded clones, and some rows have none.

d_call	j_call	v_call	clone_size	cdr3_aa	cdr3_nt
NA	TRBJ1-4	TRBV29-1	NA	CSVGGTNEKLFF	TGCAGCGTTGGCGGAACTAATGAAAAACTGTTTTTT
NA	TRBJ2-5	TRBV7-9	NA	CASSFGAEETQYF	TGTGCCAGCAGCTTTGGGGCAGAAGAGACCCAGTACTTC
NA	TRBJ2-1	TRBV4-2	NA	CASSLRREGEQFF	TGTGCCAGCAGCTTACGCAGGGAAGGTGAGCAGTTCTTC
TRBD1	TRBJ2-3	TRBV9	NA	CASSSTGGTDTQYF	TGTGCCAGCAGCTCGACAGGGGGCACAGATACGCAGTATTTT
NA	TRBJ2-7	TRBV20-1	NA	CSGGTEYEQYF	TGCAGTGGAGGGACTGAGTACGAGCAGTACTTC
NA	TRBJ2-1	TRBV24-1	NA	CAPEGRRDPYNEQFF	TGTGCCCCCGAGGGTAGGCGGGACCCCTACAATGAGCAGTTCTTC
NA	TRBJ1-4	TRBV19	NA	CASSAGAQPYEKLFF	TGTGCCAGTAGTGCGGGGGCGCAACCGTATGAAAAACTGTTTTTT
NA	TRBJ2-1	TRBV19	NA	CASSFRQTIYNEQFF	TGTGCCAGTAGTTTCCGACAGACGATATACAATGAGCAGTTCTTC
NA	TRBJ1-3	TRBV2	NA	CASTTSEFGNTIYF	TGTGCCAGCACCACTTCGGAGTTTGGAAACACCATATATTTT
TRBD2	TRBJ2-7	TRBV10-3	NA	CAISREGKYEQYF	TGTGCCATCAGCCGGGAGGGGAAGTACGAGCAGTACTTC
NA	TRBJ2-1	TRBV14	once	CASSHQGSRWYNEQFF	TGTGCCAGCAGCCACCAGGGGTCAAGGTGGTACAATGAGCAGTTCTTC
NA	TRBJ2-7	TRBV11-2	NA	CASSLHPSSYEQYF	TGTGCCAGCAGCTTACACCCGAGCTCCTACGAGCAGTACTTC
TRBD1	TRBJ1-2	TRBV4-1	few	CASSQGGQGNGYTF	TGCGCCAGCAGCCAAGGTGGACAGGGGAATGGCTACACCTTC
TRBD2	TRBJ2-3	TRBV7-6	NA	CASRRLAGGADTQYF	TGTGCCAGCAGGAGACTAGCGGGAGGGGCAGATACGCAGTATTTT
NA	TRBJ2-3	TRBV19	NA	CASSRLSPGVADTQYF	TGTGCTAGTAGCCGTTTGTCCCCGGGTGTCGCAGATACGCAGTATTTT
NA	TRBJ1-2	TRBV18	NA	CASSRDRFDGYTF	TGTGCCAGCTCACGCGACAGGTTCGATGGCTACACCTTC
NA	TRBJ1-2	TRBV3-1/TRBV3-2	NA	CASSQAGGDYGYTF	TGTGCCAGCAGCCAGGCGGGGGGCGACTATGGCTACACCTTC
NA	TRBJ1-2	TRBV7-9	NA	CASSLAQAGVYGYTF	TGTGCCAGCAGCTTAGCCCAAGCAGGCGTATATGGCTACACCTTC
TRBD2	TRBJ2-3	TRBV29-1	NA	CSVEVGGVGKYF	TGCAGCGTTGAAGTGGGGGGGGTTGGAAAGTATTTT
NA	TRBJ2-5	TRBV28	NA	CASSPGGETQYF	TGTGCCAGCAGTCCCGGTGGAGAGACCCAGTACTTC
TRBD2	TRBJ2-7	TRBV28	NA	CASSSKTLAGASTGEQYF	TGTGCCAGCAGTTCGAAAACTCTAGCGGGAGCATCTACCGGGGAGCAGTACTTC
TRBD2	TRBJ2-3	TRBV7-2	NA	CASSVGSGNTDTQYF	TGTGCCAGCAGCGTGGGGAGCGGGAATACAGATACGCAGTATTTT
TRBD1	TRBJ1-2	TRBV7-9	NA	CASSLIQGAQGYTF	TGTGCCAGCAGCCTAATACAGGGGGCGCAGGGCTACACCTTC
NA	TRBJ2-1	TRBV11-2	once	CASSLDRLGASNNEQFF	TGTGCCAGCAGCTTAGATCGACTAGGGGCGAGTAACAATGAGCAGTTCTTC
TRBD2	TRBJ2-1	TRBV6-5	NA	CATLPGLLYNEQFF	TGTGCCACGCTACCGGGACTACTCTACAATGAGCAGTTCTTC
TRBD2	TRBJ2-7	TRBV10-1	few	CASSDHSGAYEQYF	TGCGCCAGCAGTGACCACAGCGGGGCCTACGAGCAGTACTTC
NA	TRBJ2-1	TRBV20-1	NA	CSAASNEQFF	TGCAGTGCCGCGAGCAATGAGCAGTTCTTC
NA	TRBJ1-2	TRBV7-9	NA	CASSGSQPYGYTF	TGTGCCAGCAGCGGCTCACAGCCCTATGGCTACACCTTC
TRBD2	TRBJ2-7	TRBV11-2	once	CASSFLASGRYEQYF	TGTGCCAGCAGCTTTCTGGCTAGCGGGAGGTACGAGCAGTACTTC
NA	TRBJ2-1	TRBV19	NA	CASSGLTHSYNEQFF	TGTGCCAGTAGTGGACTGACTCATTCCTACAATGAGCAGTTCTTC
TRBD1	TRBJ2-3	TRBV13	NA	CASSAGQGVADTQYF	TGTGCCAGCAGCGCCGGACAGGGAGTCGCAGATACGCAGTATTTT